These 30 T cell receptor beta chains were all obtained from the same sample, sequenced in a study of Graves' ophthalmopathy and Graves' hyperthyroidism. Using RNA transcripts, the TCR beta CDR3 regions were amplified. An initial RT-PCR round employing HTBI primers preceded a second-round multiplex PCR. TCRdb re-derived calls from the multiplex PCR reads in MiXCR, one entry per CDR3 protein. In the table there are some 350,000 distinct CDR3 sequences, about 17% of which are singletons. The material sequenced was peripheral blood. These receptors all stem from an adult woman with stable Graves' hyperthyroidism.

The sample holds one count of this clonotype. A much larger clonotype is one base distant, so this may be a read error. The CDR3 loop reads CASSEGVGTGGTQETQYF. DNA of the CDR3: TGTGCCAGCAGTGAGGGAGTCGGAACAGGGGGTACCCAAGAGACCCAGTACTTC. The chain is built from TRBV2 and TRBJ2-5; the match to TRBD1 covers 8 bases. Germline-derived CDR1 and CDR2 are SNHLY and FYNNEI. This CDR3 is built from 18 residues. J lost 1 base, V lost 3 bases, and 13 bases had no gene match.

This clonotype was counted many times. This sequence may be a read error, since a much larger clone differs from it by one base. The chain joins TRBV12-3 or TRBV12-4 to TRBJ2-5, with 7 bases that match TRBD1. CDR3 length: 15 residues. The CDR3 reads CASRLAGTAVETQYF. CDR3 DNA sequence: TGTGCCAGCAGATTAGCCGGGACAGCGGTGGAGACCCAGTACTTC.

The chain links TRBV6-2 or TRBV6-3 to TRBJ2-7, with D tentatively TRBD2 (6 bases). CDR3 length equals 14 residues. Per the germline V gene, CDR1 is MNHEY and CDR2 is SVGEGT. The germline V and J ends were trimmed by 6 bases and 3 bases, with 15 bases remaining between them. CDR3 nucleotides: TGTGCCAGCAGGCCACCGACTAGGGTCTACGAGCAGTACTTC. Its translation: CASRPPTRVYEQYF.

Ten or more counts support this clonotype. The chain combines TRBV28 with TRBJ2-5, with TRBD1 matching over 8 bases. CDR3 length equals 14 residues. V shed 6 bases and J 4 bases; nucleotides not matched to a gene: 7. Germline-derived CDR1 and CDR2 are MDHEN and SYDVKM. CDR3 in amino acids: CASSDPTGAETQYF. CDR3 DNA: TGTGCCAGCAGCGACCCGACAGGGGCAGAGACCCAGTACTTC.

This clonotype was seen ten or more times. A read error may be the cause here, since a much bigger clone is one base away. The J gene is TRBJ1-6, the V gene TRBV6-2 or TRBV6-3, with 7 positions matching TRBD1. Germline V gene sequence: CDR1 MNHEY, CDR2 SVGEGT. The CDR3 consists of 14 residues. CDR3 DNA: TGTGCCAGCAGTTACGATCAGGGGGTTTCACACCTCCACTTT. As protein: CASSYDQGVSHLHF.

This chain connects TRBV24-1 to TRBJ1-1; 7 bases are shared with TRBD1. Germline loops: CDR1 KGHDR, CDR2 SFDVKD. V shed 6 bases and J 4 bases; nucleotides not matched to a gene: 4. The CDR3 totals 13 residues. CDR3: CATSKGAGTEAFF. The CDR3 coding sequence is TGTGCCACCAGTAAGGGGGCCGGCACTGAAGCTTTCTTT.

Many counts were recorded for this clonotype. The V gene is TRBV15, the J gene TRBJ1-5; D gene ambiguous. The V and J ends lost 0 bases and 0 bases respectively, with 9 bases between them. CDR3 size: 16 residues. CDR1 and CDR2 from the germline V gene are LNHNV and YYDKDF (reference sequence). Here the CDR3 reads CATSRDPSYSNQPQHF. The CDR3 DNA reads as TGTGCCACCAGCAGAGATCCCAGCTATAGCAATCAGCCCCAGCATTTT.

This clonotype was seen many times. The chain combines TRBV20-1 with TRBJ2-5; 16 bases align to TRBD2. V trimming: 8 bases; J trimming: 4 bases; junction bases outside the gene matches: 13. The germline gives CDR1 DFQATT, CDR2 SNEGSKA (reference sequence). The CDR3 length is 17 residues. The CDR3 loop reads CSTKSGTSGRAGETQYF. CDR3 coding DNA: TGCAGTACGAAGTCCGGGACTAGCGGGAGGGCAGGAGAGACCCAGTACTTC.

This clonotype was detected ten times or more. The chain employs TRBV20-1 and TRBJ1-6; no clear D gene. Trimming left V 3 bases short and J 6 bases short, with 15 bases between. CDR3 length equals 15 residues. Germline-derived CDR1 and CDR2 are DFQATT and SNEGSKA (reference sequence). CDR3 sequence: CSASLGPNGNSPLHF. In nucleotides, the CDR3 is TGCAGTGCTAGTCTAGGACCGAACGGTAATTCACCCCTCCACTTT.

This clonotype was seen a handful of times. The chain couples TRBV10-3 to TRBJ2-3; D remains ambiguous. Looked up from germline, CDR1 is ENHRY and CDR2 is SYGVKD. Trimming took off 11 bases at V and 1 base at J, with 4 bases between the two ends. The CDR3 sequence is 10 residues long. CDR3 sequence (DNA): TGTGCCGCCGGCACAGATACGCAGTATTTT. Residues: CAAGTDTQYF.

This clonotype was recorded many times. The J gene is TRBJ2-5, the V gene TRBV13, with 9 bases matching TRBD1. Germline V gene lookup returns CDR1 PRHDT and CDR2 FYEKMQ (reference sequence). The CDR3 runs 16 residues. V lost 5 bases, J lost 4 bases, and 11 bases stayed unmatched. The CDR3 nucleotides read TGTGCCAGCAGCCTGGGACAGGGCCGAAGGGGAGAGACCCAGTACTTC. Translating gives CASSLGQGRRGETQYF.

CDR3 nucleotides: TGTGCCAGCTCACCTCCGGGGACAGAAGACCCTCAAGAGACCCAGTACTTC. Amino acid sequence: CASSPPGTEDPQETQYF. The V and J genes are TRBV18 and TRBJ2-5; 7 bases are a match to TRBD1. V was pared by 3 bases and J by 2 bases, with 12 bases of the junction left unmatched. The CDR3 is 17 amino acids. The germline gives CDR1 KGHSH, CDR2 LQKENI. The complete variable domain, with remaining parts taken from reference TRBV18 and TRBJ2-5, reads NAGVMQNPRHLVRRRGQEARLRCSPMKGHSHVYWYRQLPEEGLKFMVYLQKENIIDESGMPKERFSAEFPKEGPSILRIQQVVRGDSAAYFCASSPPGTEDPQETQYFGPGTRLLVL.

The sample holds a few counts of this clonotype. This chain connects TRBV20-1 to TRBJ1-5; 8 nucleotides agree with TRBD1. This CDR3 region has 16 residues. Germline V gene lookup returns CDR1 DFQATT and CDR2 SNEGSKA (reference sequence). V trimming: 5 bases; J trimming: 0 bases; junction bases outside the gene matches: 9. The CDR3 region is CSALGQEEYSNQPQHF. Here the CDR3 DNA reads TGCAGTGCTTTGGGACAGGAGGAATATAGCAATCAGCCCCAGCATTTT.

This sequence joins TRBV6-1 and TRBJ1-1; no definite D call. Trimming took 8 bases from V and 4 from J, leaving 11 bases between them. CDR3 length: 12 residues. Germline CDR1 reads MNHNS; CDR2 reads SASEGT. CDR3 residues: CASFVWTTEAFF. CDR3 DNA sequence: TGTGCCAGCTTTGTGTGGACCACTGAAGCTTTCTTT.

The chain employs TRBV6-5 and TRBJ2-7; D call uncertain. The CDR3 consists of 14 residues. Germline-derived CDR1 and CDR2 are MNHEY and SVGAGI. V dropped 2 bases and J dropped 3 bases, with 11 bases sitting between them. CDR3 DNA sequence: TGTGCCAGCAGTTACGGGCTATACGGCTACGAGCAGTACTTC. Translating gives CASSYGLYGYEQYF.

This clonotype has a count of ten or more. The chain is built from TRBV5-5 and TRBJ1-1, with TRBD1 matching 7 bases. CDR1 and CDR2 from the germline V gene are SGHKS and YYEKEE (reference sequence). V shed 0 bases and J 6 bases; nucleotides not matched to a gene: 11. The CDR3 runs 16 residues. DNA of the CDR3: TGTGCCAGCAGCTTGGTTAGGGTTAGGGGGCATGCTGAAGCTTTCTTT. This codes for CASSLVRVRGHAEAFF.

This clonotype was detected ten times or more. The V call is TRBV19, the J call TRBJ1-5; 7 positions match TRBD1. V trimming: 3 bases; J trimming: 1 base; junction bases outside the gene matches: 12. The germline CDR1 and CDR2 sequences are LNHDA and SQIVND (reference sequence). This CDR3 comprises 18 residues. The CDR3 sequence: CASSMPLGGGRSNQPQHF. CDR3 sequence (DNA): TGTGCCAGTAGTATGCCGCTAGGAGGGGGCCGGAGCAATCAGCCCCAGCATTTT. The variable domain in full, with the rest retrieved from reference TRBV19 and TRBJ1-5, is DGGITQSPKYLFRKEGQNVTLSCEQNLNHDAMYWYRQDPGQGLRLIYYSQIVNDFQKGDIAEGYSVSREKKESFPLTVTSAQKNPTAFYLCASSMPLGGGRSNQPQHFGDGTRLSIL.

At least ten counts were recorded for this clonotype. The chain carries TRBV7-2 and TRBJ1-1; the match to TRBD1 covers 8 bases. This CDR3 spans 15 amino acids. From germline, CDR1 is SGHTA and CDR2 FQGNSA. J gave up 3 bases and V 4 bases, and 7 bases lay outside the gene matches. DNA of the CDR3: TGTGCCAGCAGCTCCTCAGGGGGCGCGGACACTGAAGCTTTCTTT. This codes for CASSSSGGADTEAFF.

The sample holds many counts of this clonotype. The chain is built from TRBV6-1 and TRBJ2-7, with D possibly being TRBD2 (5 bases). Between the trimmed V and J ends, which lost 0 bases and 4 bases, there was a span of 16 bases. Germline assignment: CDR1 MNHNS and CDR2 SASEGT. The CDR3 spans 16 residues. CDR3 sequence: CASSEAVRGEVYEQYF. CDR3 nucleotide sequence: TGTGCCAGCAGTGAAGCTGTTCGGGGAGAGGTGTACGAGCAGTACTTC.

This clonotype has more than one count but fewer than ten. The V gene is TRBV4-2, the J gene TRBJ2-5; TRBD2 might be the D (6 bases). The V gene lost 1 base and the J gene lost 5 bases, with 20 bases spanning the gap. Germline loops: CDR1 LGHNA, CDR2 YNFKEQ. The CDR3 loop spans 17 amino acids. CDR3 sequence: CASSQAQRGRGGETQYF. The CDR3 DNA is TGTGCCAGCAGCCAAGCCCAAAGAGGGCGGGGCGGGGAGACCCAGTACTTC.

The rearrangement uses TRBV30 and TRBJ2-3, with D possibly TRBD1 on 5 matching bases. This CDR3 spans 12 amino acids. The germline gives CDR1 GTSNPN, CDR2 SVGIG (reference sequence). Trimming cost V 4 bases and J 10 bases, with 15 bases left between them. The CDR3: CAWTEQGFAQYF. The DNA for the CDR3 is TGTGCCTGGACCGAGCAGGGTTTCGCGCAGTATTTT.

This clonotype was counted a single time. The chain carries TRBV6-1 and TRBJ2-7; perhaps D is TRBD1 or TRBD2 (5 bases each). The CDR3 extends over 14 amino acids. The germline gives CDR1 MNHNS, CDR2 SASEGT. The germline V and J ends were trimmed by 6 bases and 1 base, with 13 bases remaining between them. The chain's CDR3 is CASRPGPASYEQYF. CDR3 bases: TGTGCCAGCAGACCGGGACCCGCTTCCTACGAGCAGTACTTC.

A remark on this clonotype: Germline and junction disagree at one end, which may indicate a read error. The rearrangement joins TRBV6-2 or TRBV6-3 to TRBJ2-7; D perhaps matches TRBD2 (5 bases). The CDR3 consists of 14 residues. The germline V gene has CDR1 MNHEY and CDR2 SVGEGT. DNA for the CDR3: TGTGTCAGCAGTTATAGAGAGGGTAACTACGAGCAGTACTTC. Translated, it gives CVSSYREGNYEQYF.

This clonotype has at least ten counts. This chain links TRBV6-5 with TRBJ2-4, with TRBD1 matching 9 bases. CDR3 size: 15 residues. CDR1 and CDR2 (germline): MNHEY, SVGAGI. With 6 bases clipped from V and 9 bases from J, the junction kept 12 bases outside the gene matches. CDR3 bases: TGTGCCAGCAGACAGGGCGGGACAGGGATTATCATTCAGTACTTC. Amino acid sequence: CASRQGGTGIIIQYF.

This clonotype was observed many times. This sequence joins TRBV7-9 and TRBJ2-7, with TRBD1 matching over 7 bases. V lost 5 bases and J lost 3; bases outside the gene matches: 7. Germline values: CDR1 SEHNR, CDR2 FQNEAQ (reference sequence). The CDR3 is 14 residues long. The CDR3 region is CASSSRDSYYEQYF. CDR3 nucleotide sequence: TGTGCCAGCAGCAGCCGGGACAGCTACTACGAGCAGTACTTC. Looking up the rest from reference TRBV7-9 and TRBJ2-7 gives the full variable domain: DTGVSQNPRHKITKRGQNVTFRCDPISEHNRLYWYRQTLGQGPEFLTYFQNEAQLEKSRLLSDRFSAERPKGSFSTLEIQRTEQGDSAMYLCASSSRDSYYEQYFGPGTRLTVT.

This clonotype was recorded at least ten times. The chain uses TRBV6-1 and TRBJ2-2, with no clear D. V was trimmed by 8 bases and J by 3 bases, leaving 7 bases between them. The CDR3 loop spans 12 amino acids. Germline lookup yields CDR1 MNHNS and CDR2 SASEGT. Here the CDR3 DNA reads TGTGCCAGCGGACGGTACACCGGGGAGCTGTTTTTT. This gives the protein CASGRYTGELFF.

This clonotype was counted many times. V and J are TRBV24-1 and TRBJ2-5, with 7 nucleotides matching TRBD1. In germline, CDR1 is KGHDR, CDR2 SFDVKD. Unmatched junction bases numbered 5, after V lost 4 bases and J lost 1 base. The CDR3 consists of 15 residues. The CDR3 is CATSDLTGPQETQYF. In DNA, the CDR3 is TGTGCCACCAGTGACTTGACAGGGCCCCAAGAGACCCAGTACTTC.

This clonotype has just a few counts. The chain links TRBV29-1 to TRBJ1-2, with D unclear. CDR1 is SQVTM, CDR2 ANQGSEA, per germline. Trimming shortened V by 0 bases and J by 3 bases, and 17 bases separated the two germline ends. This CDR3 is built from 16 residues. CDR3 amino acids: CSVEDRTLGRYYGYTF. The CDR3 nucleotides read TGCAGCGTTGAAGATAGGACCCTCGGCCGGTACTATGGCTACACCTTC.

This clonotype was counted ten times or more. The chain has TRBV12-3 or TRBV12-4 and TRBJ2-7; D is ambiguous. The CDR3 is 13 amino acids. The germline V and J ends were trimmed by 7 bases and 1 base, with 11 bases remaining between them. For the CDR3, the DNA is TGTGCCAGCACCAATGGGAAGTCCTACGAGCAGTACTTC. As protein: CASTNGKSYEQYF.

Many counts were recorded for this clonotype. The chain carries TRBV25-1 and TRBJ2-7; D is undetermined. The CDR3 has 17 amino acids. The V end lost 2 bases, the J end lost 7 bases, and 24 bases lay between the germline ends. Germline CDR1 is MGHDK and CDR2 is SYGVNS. The CDR3, as DNA: TGTGCCAGCAGTGAACTAATTTTTGGCCGCCCTTCTGGGGAGCAGTACTTC. This codes for CASSELIFGRPSGEQYF.